The next 32 T cell receptor beta chains were all read from a single sample in a study of blood T cell repertoires in COVID-19. The method was immunoSEQ multiplex PCR; TCRdb's version includes in-frame clones alone and lacks a portion of them. The repertoire has 150,000 to 200,000 clones, around 83% of them found once; the top ten carry 1.5% to 1.7%. The source material was peripheral blood. The source is a human donor in a cohort sampled during active COVID-19.

The chain employs TRBV5-8 and TRBJ2-7, with D uncertain. Deletions cut 0 bases from V and 9 bases from J, with 22 bases between. This CDR3 contains 16 residues. Per the germline V gene, CDR1 is SGHTS and CDR2 is YDEGEE. The CDR3 DNA reads as TGTGCCAGCAGCTTGGGGTTCAGCACAGCTACTTGGTGGCAGTACTTC. As protein: CASSLGFSTATWWQYF.

The rearrangement joins TRBV28 to TRBJ2-7; 9 bases are a match to TRBD1. Germline V gene sequence: CDR1 MDHEN, CDR2 SYDVKM. V dropped 7 bases and J dropped 2; count of bases not matched to a gene: 6. This CDR3 has 14 residues. DNA for the CDR3: TGTGCCAGCACCGCCGGGACAGGGCCCTACGAGCAGTACTTC. It yields the protein CASTAGTGPYEQYF.

This clone was observed once. The V gene is TRBV19, the J gene TRBJ2-5; maybe TRBD1 (5 bases). Germline CDR1 and CDR2: LNHDA and SQIVND (reference sequence). V dropped 3 bases and J dropped 5 bases, with 16 bases sitting between them. The CDR3 totals 15 residues. DNA for the CDR3: TGTGCCAGTAGTATTTCACAGGACCGGTGGGAGACCCAGTACTTC. Its translation is CASSISQDRWETQYF. Using reference TRBV19 and TRBJ2-5 for the parts outside the CDR3, the full variable domain is DGGITQSPKYLFRKEGQNVTLSCEQNLNHDAMYWYRQDPGQGLRLIYYSQIVNDFQKGDIAEGYSVSREKKESFPLTVTSAQKNPTAFYLCASSISQDRWETQYFGPGTRLLVL.

The chain recombines TRBV5-4 with TRBJ1-1; 8 bases agree with TRBD1. Losses at the gene ends were 4 bases for V and 4 bases for J; bases not matched to a gene: 6. Germline CDR1 and CDR2: SGHNT and YYREEE (reference sequence). The CDR3 has 14 residues. CDR3 bases: TGTGCCAGCAGCATAGACAGGGGACCCACTGAAGCTTTCTTT. Protein: CASSIDRGPTEAFF.

The rearrangement uses TRBV6-5 and TRBJ2-7; D is uncertain. The CDR3 is 12 residues long. Trimming left V 6 bases short and J 6 bases short, with 12 bases between. Germline V gives CDR1 MNHEY, CDR2 SVGAGI. The CDR3 DNA follows: TGTGCCAGCAGCGATGGGCCCTCCGAGCAGTACTTC. This translates into CASSDGPSEQYF.

V gene TRBV10-3 combines with J gene TRBJ1-1; 9 bases agree with TRBD1. This CDR3 region has 14 residues. V dropped 3 bases and J dropped 8; count of bases not matched to a gene: 7. Germline V gene data show CDR1 as ENHRY and CDR2 as SYGVKD. The CDR3 loop is CAISDLQGAAEAFF. CDR3 coding DNA: TGTGCCATCAGTGACTTACAGGGGGCGGCGGAAGCTTTCTTT.

The chain is built from TRBV9 and TRBJ2-6, with a possible D match to TRBD1 (6 bases). The V end was cut by 3 bases, the J end by 3 bases, with 25 bases between. Per the germline V gene, CDR1 is SGDLS and CDR2 is YYNGEE. The length of the CDR3 is 20 residues. CDR3 sequence: CASSARPSTLTGRGANVLTF. DNA of the CDR3: TGTGCCAGCAGCGCCCGACCTTCGACTTTAACAGGGCGTGGGGCCAACGTCCTGACTTTC.

The chain employs TRBV7-9 and TRBJ1-1; D remains ambiguous. Trimming took 5 bases from V and 3 from J, leaving 13 bases between them. The CDR3 runs to 14 residues. Per the germline V gene, CDR1 is SEHNR and CDR2 is FQNEAQ (reference sequence). CDR3 bases: TGTGCCAGCAGCACAAGTCAGAGGCACACTGAAGCTTTCTTT. Encoded protein: CASSTSQRHTEAFF.

This clone turned up a few times. The rearrangement links TRBV10-1 to TRBJ1-2; 9 nucleotides agree with TRBD1. The CDR3 totals 14 residues. Losses at the gene ends were 2 bases for V and 8 bases for J; bases not matched to a gene: 6. Germline V gene sequence: CDR1 WNHNN, CDR2 SYGVQD (reference sequence). The CDR3 sequence is CASSEKRDRDGYTF. The CDR3 DNA sequence: TGCGCCAGCAGTGAGAAAAGGGACAGGGACGGCTACACCTTC.

This chain joins TRBV9 and TRBJ2-5, with D perhaps TRBD2 (6 bases). The CDR3 length is 14 residues. Germline V lookup: CDR1 SGDLS, CDR2 YYNGEE. V lost 0 bases to trimming and J lost 5 bases, with 11 bases between them. The chain's CDR3 is CASSVGTIVETQYF. In DNA, the CDR3 is TGTGCCAGCAGCGTAGGGACTATCGTCGAGACCCAGTACTTC.

The chain carries TRBV7-9 and TRBJ2-5; 7 bases are a match to TRBD1. J lost 2 bases, V lost 4 bases, and 7 bases had no gene match. CDR1 and CDR2 from the germline V gene are SEHNR and FQNEAQ (reference sequence). The CDR3 extends over 15 amino acids. The CDR3 is CASSSGQQFQETQYF. The DNA for the CDR3 is TGTGCCAGCAGCTCGGGACAGCAATTTCAAGAGACCCAGTACTTC.

CDR3 in amino acids: CATEDRGTYEQYF. In DNA form, the CDR3 reads TGTGCCACCGAGGACAGGGGGACCTACGAGCAGTACTTC. The chain recombines TRBV27 with TRBJ2-7; TRBD1 matches at 10 bases. The length of the CDR3 is 13 residues. The germline gives CDR1 MNHEY, CDR2 SMNVEV (reference sequence). The V gene end was trimmed by 10 bases and the J gene end by 2 bases; junction bases not matched to a gene: 5.

The chain is built from TRBV10-1 and TRBJ1-2; D may be TRBD1 (6 bases). Per the germline V gene, CDR1 is WNHNN and CDR2 is SYGVQD (reference sequence). V gave up 3 bases and J gave up 8 bases, with 16 bases separating them. The CDR3 is made up of 14 amino acids. This chain's CDR3 is CASSETVGASGYTF. The CDR3 DNA sequence: TGCGCCAGCAGTGAAACGGTGGGGGCAAGCGGCTACACCTTC.

This rearrangement joins TRBV5-4 to TRBJ2-3; unclear D gene. This CDR3 contains 16 residues. V gave up 1 base and J gave up 1 base, with 13 bases separating them. CDR1 and CDR2 from the germline V gene are SGHNT and YYREEE (reference sequence). CDR3 region: CASSLFLSPGTDTQYF. The DNA of the CDR3 is TGTGCCAGCAGCTTGTTCTTATCCCCCGGCACAGATACGCAGTATTTT.

J is TRBJ1-5 and V is TRBV6-2 or TRBV6-3; TRBD1 aligns across 11 bases. There are 17 residues in the CDR3. V dropped 2 bases and J dropped 0; count of bases not matched to a gene: 3. Germline V gene lookup returns CDR1 MNHEY and CDR2 SVGEGT. CDR3 in amino acids: CASSYGDRGSSNQPQHF. The DNA for the CDR3 is TGTGCCAGCAGTTACGGGGACAGGGGGTCTAGCAATCAGCCCCAGCATTTT.

This chain uses TRBV7-9 with TRBJ2-2, with 10 positions matching TRBD2. CDR1 is SEHNR, CDR2 FQNEAQ, per germline (reference sequence). This CDR3 contains 15 residues. The V segment lost 10 bases and the J segment 4 bases; nucleotides outside the gene matches: 9. CDR3: CATLTSGVPTGELFF. The CDR3 DNA reads as TGTGCCACGCTTACTAGCGGGGTACCCACCGGGGAGCTGTTTTTT.

This clone was seen a few times. This rearrangement joins TRBV5-6 to TRBJ2-2; unclear D gene. The CDR3 spans 14 residues. Germline loops: CDR1 SGHDT, CDR2 YYEEEE. Trimming removed 3 bases at V and 0 bases at J, with 6 bases between. The DNA of the CDR3 is TGTGCCAGCAGCTACGGTGCGAACACCGGGGAGCTGTTTTTT. Its protein product is CASSYGANTGELFF.

The chain couples TRBV9 to TRBJ2-3; no clear D gene. Trimming stripped 0 bases from V and 5 bases from J, with 4 bases between. CDR1 is SGDLS, CDR2 YYNGEE, per germline. This CDR3 has 12 residues. The DNA for the CDR3 is TGTGCCAGCAGCGTAGACGGAGATACGCAGTATTTT. It encodes CASSVDGDTQYF.

This rearrangement joins TRBV27 to TRBJ2-4, with TRBD2 identical over 11 bases. J lost 4 bases, V lost 7 bases, and 6 bases had no gene match. Germline loops: CDR1 MNHEY, CDR2 SMNVEV (reference sequence). This CDR3 is built from 15 residues. CDR3 sequence: CASTEASGGKNIQYF. For the CDR3, the DNA is TGTGCCAGCACCGAGGCTAGCGGGGGGAAAAACATTCAGTACTTC.

This chain uses TRBV5-8 with TRBJ1-2; no reliable D call. This CDR3 is 17 amino acids long. Germline V gene lookup returns CDR1 SGHTS and CDR2 YDEGEE. Trimming pared 0 bases from V and 1 base from J, leaving 16 bases between. CDR3 in DNA: TGTGCCAGCAGCTTGGAGGTCCGGGTCCCGGGTAACTATGGCTACACCTTC. Protein product: CASSLEVRVPGNYGYTF.

The chain joins TRBV6-2 or TRBV6-3 to TRBJ1-1; TRBD1 matches 7 bases. Trimming at V came to 2 bases and at J to 0 bases, leaving 6 bases not matched to a gene. This CDR3 is 16 amino acids long. Germline CDR1 is MNHEY and CDR2 is SVGEGT. The CDR3 DNA follows: TGTGCCAGCAGTTACAAAGGGGGCTCCCTGAACACTGAAGCTTTCTTT. This gives the protein CASSYKGGSLNTEAFF.

The rearrangement uses TRBV6-4 and TRBJ2-1; 10 nucleotides align to TRBD2. The trim removed 5 bases at V and 6 bases at J, leaving 7 bases unmatched. The CDR3 runs to 15 residues. Germline lookup yields CDR1 MRHNA and CDR2 SNTAGT. CDR3 protein: CASSKLAGEGNEQFF. CDR3 nucleotide sequence: TGTGCCAGCAGTAAGCTAGCGGGAGAGGGCAATGAGCAGTTCTTC.

This clone was observed a single time. The chain is built from TRBV10-3 and TRBJ1-2; tentatively, D is TRBD1 (5 bases). Germline V gives CDR1 ENHRY, CDR2 SYGVKD. The CDR3 is 14 residues long. Trimming pared 0 bases from V and 2 bases from J, leaving 7 bases between. The CDR3 DNA follows: TGTGCCATCAGTGAGTCCCAGGGAAACTATGGCTACACCTTC. Its protein product is CAISESQGNYGYTF.

This chain links TRBV6-6 with TRBJ2-6; 9 bases align to TRBD1. CDR3 length: 16 residues. V lost 6 bases and J lost 4; bases outside the gene matches: 7. Germline CDR1 and CDR2: MNHNY and SVGAGI (reference sequence). The CDR3 reads CASRTGGPSGANVLTF. CDR3 sequence (DNA): TGTGCCAGCAGAACAGGGGGCCCTTCCGGGGCCAACGTCCTGACTTTC.

This clone was counted only a few times. The chain links TRBV5-4 to TRBJ2-7, with 7 nucleotides matching TRBD2. Germline V gene data show CDR1 as SGHNT and CDR2 as YYREEE (reference sequence). The CDR3 is 14 amino acids. Trimming took 4 bases from V and 5 from J; bases not matched to a gene: 9. CDR3 in amino acids: CASSLLAMNDEQYF. The CDR3 DNA reads TGTGCCAGCAGCCTACTAGCGATGAACGACGAGCAGTACTTC.

The chain couples TRBV7-3 to TRBJ2-3; 9 bases are a match to TRBD1. Losses at the gene ends were 2 bases for V and 4 bases for J; bases not matched to a gene: 4. Per the germline V gene, CDR1 is SGHTA and CDR2 is FQGTGA. The CDR3 has 15 amino acids. CDR3 sequence: CASSLGDREADTQYF. As DNA, the CDR3 is TGTGCCAGCAGCTTAGGGGACAGGGAAGCAGATACGCAGTATTTT.

The chain recombines TRBV10-2 with TRBJ2-4; 7 bases fit TRBD1. Per the germline V gene, CDR1 is WSHSY and CDR2 is SAAADI. Trimming took 6 bases from V and 6 from J; bases not matched to a gene: 8. This CDR3 spans 14 amino acids. Here the CDR3 reads CASRTGVVRNIQYF. As DNA, the CDR3 is TGCGCCAGCAGAACAGGGGTAGTACGAAACATTCAGTACTTC.

This chain links TRBV15 with TRBJ2-1; 12 bases agree with TRBD2. The CDR3 consists of 18 residues. Germline CDR1 LNHNV, CDR2 YYDKDF (reference sequence). J lost 0 bases, V lost 1 base, and 4 bases had no gene match. As DNA, the CDR3 is TGTGCCACCAGCAGAGGGCTAGCGGGAGGGGGCTCCTACAATGAGCAGTTCTTC. It translates to CATSRGLAGGGSYNEQFF.

V is TRBV27 and J is TRBJ2-7; 8 bases agree with TRBD1. The length of the CDR3 is 16 residues. The ends lost 0 bases at V and 2 bases at J; junction bases unmatched: 6. Germline V gene sequence: CDR1 MNHEY, CDR2 SMNVEV (reference sequence). The CDR3 reads CASSLSQGAGAYEQYF. DNA for the CDR3: TGTGCCAGCAGTTTATCGCAGGGGGCAGGAGCCTACGAGCAGTACTTC.

The genes are TRBV20-1 and TRBJ2-1, with no clear D. This CDR3 region has 11 residues. The ends were cut back, 5 bases at V and 4 bases at J, with 6 bases in the middle. CDR1 is DFQATT and CDR2 is SNEGSKA in the germline V gene (reference sequence). The CDR3 loop is CSAPLYNEQFF. Written as DNA, the CDR3 is TGCAGTGCTCCGTTATACAATGAGCAGTTCTTC.

The chain has TRBV10-2 and TRBJ2-7; the D gene is possibly TRBD2 (5 bases). The CDR3 loop spans 12 amino acids. Germline V gene data show CDR1 as WSHSY and CDR2 as SAAADI. The V gene lost 3 bases and the J gene lost 4 bases, with 7 bases spanning the gap. CDR3: CASSDAGYEQYF. The CDR3 DNA follows: TGCGCCAGCAGTGATGCGGGTTACGAGCAGTACTTC.

The CDR3 DNA reads TGCGCCAGCAGCCTGACGGGGGATACGCAGTATTTT. Its protein is CASSLTGDTQYF. V usage is TRBV4-3 and J usage is TRBJ2-3, with a weak D call TRBD2 (5 bases). Between the trimmed V and J ends, which lost 4 bases and 6 bases, there was a span of 8 bases. This CDR3 is 12 amino acids long. CDR1 LGHNA and CDR2 YSLEER come from the germline V gene.